The 3 T cell receptor beta chains below were found in one sample sequenced in a study of T cell responses to AZD1222 COVID-19 vaccine (dated by TCRdb to the early 2020s). Receptors were amplified or captured by the immunoSEQ multiplex PCR assay. Not all clones reach the TCRdb copy of this immuneACCESS table, which keeps in-frame sequences only. Checked studies attribute under half of the gap to unresolved V genes and leave the rest unexplained. Recorded for this sample are about 99,000 clones; about nine tenths of them occurred a single time. In total, the top ten clones hold 2.5% to 4% of the sample. The time point label on this specimen signifies: about 28 days (+/-7) after the second vaccine dose. Sample treatment or condition, as interpreted from the label and publication: meningococcal conjugate vaccine given as trial control. The sequenced sample was peripheral blood, obtained 28 days after the second dose of the MenACWY control vaccine. Receptor source: an adult who received the MenACWY meningococcal vaccine as a control.

The chain recombines TRBV6-2 or TRBV6-3 with TRBJ2-7; TRBD1 matches 9 bases. The CDR3 spans 15 residues. Germline CDR1 reads MNHEY; CDR2 reads SVGEGT. After removal of 6 bases from V and 4 bases from J, the junction contained 10 bases not matched to a gene. In DNA, the CDR3 is TGTGCCAGCAGCCACGCCGGGACAGGGTTTTACGAGCAGTACTTC. This sequence encodes CASSHAGTGFYEQYF.

This chain connects TRBV7-2 to TRBJ2-7; 9 positions agree with TRBD1. Trimming removed 5 bases from V and 3 bases from J; junction bases left unmatched: 11. CDR1 and CDR2 (germline): SGHTA, FQGNSA. The CDR3 has 16 residues. The CDR3 region is CASSLRGGQGDYEQYF. CDR3 nucleotides: TGTGCCAGCAGCCTAAGGGGGGGACAGGGAGACTACGAGCAGTACTTC.

The rearrangement links TRBV6-4 to TRBJ1-1; the D is unclear. Looked up from germline, CDR1 is MRHNA and CDR2 is SNTAGT. This CDR3 contains 13 residues. V dropped 2 bases and J dropped 1 base, with 5 bases sitting between them. CDR3 protein: CASSDRGNTEAFF. The CDR3 DNA sequence: TGTGCCAGCAGTGACCGGGGGAACACTGAAGCTTTCTTT.